These 25 T cell receptor beta chains share one sample of origin, sequenced in a study of T cells in Graves' hyperthyroidism and ophthalmopathy. Amplification targeted TCR beta CDR3 regions from RNA transcripts. HTBI primers were employed in a first-round RT-PCR of the TCR CDR3. Using its own MiXCR run on the multiplex PCR reads, TCRdb lists one record per CDR3 protein. The sample lists 300,000 to 350,000 distinct CDR3 sequences; about 21% were seen once. The sample was blood. The origin of the receptors is a woman aged 45 to 65 with Graves' hyperthyroidism.

This clonotype appeared many times. The genes are TRBV20-1 and TRBJ1-1; D is unclear. Germline V CDR1 and CDR2: DFQATT, SNEGSKA (reference sequence). V dropped 4 bases and J dropped 1 base, with 4 bases sitting between them. The CDR3 extends over 11 amino acids. CDR3 coding DNA: TGCAGTGCTATCAAGAACACTGAAGCTTTCTTT. Translation gives CSAIKNTEAFF.

The chain couples TRBV12-3 or TRBV12-4 to TRBJ1-1; D call uncertain. This CDR3 has 12 residues. V was cut by 7 bases and J by 1 base, with 7 bases left in between. The CDR3 DNA follows: TGTGCCAGCACTCCAGGGAACACTGAAGCTTTCTTT. Translation: CASTPGNTEAFF.

The sample holds many counts of this clonotype. V is TRBV7-2 and J is TRBJ2-7; D is perhaps TRBD2 (6 bases). CDR1 and CDR2 (germline): SGHTA, FQGNSA. The V gene lost 0 bases and the J gene lost 3 bases, with 12 bases spanning the gap. The CDR3 loop spans 15 amino acids. CDR3 residues: CASSLAGLMGYEQYF. The CDR3 coding sequence is TGTGCCAGCAGCTTAGCGGGACTCATGGGCTACGAGCAGTACTTC.

This chain joins TRBV12-3 or TRBV12-4 and TRBJ1-6; 9 nucleotides line up with TRBD1. The CDR3 totals 19 residues. V lost 3 bases to trimming and J lost 0 bases; unmatched junction nucleotides: 9. CDR3 DNA sequence: TGTGCCAGCAGTTTGGGACAGGGAAAAAGTTTCTCCTATAATTCACCCCTCCACTTT. Protein sequence: CASSLGQGKSFSYNSPLHF.

This clonotype has ten or more counts. The V and J genes are TRBV20-1 and TRBJ2-7, with D perhaps being TRBD1 or TRBD2 (5 bases each). Trimming removed 7 bases at V and 3 bases at J, with 13 bases between. Germline values: CDR1 DFQATT, CDR2 SNEGSKA (reference sequence). The CDR3 sequence is 12 residues long. The CDR3 DNA follows: TGCAGTGTGCCGGGGCGGGTCTACGAGCAGTACTTC. The encoded protein is CSVPGRVYEQYF.

This clonotype was counted at least ten times. The chain carries TRBV7-9 and TRBJ1-2, with 10 bases matching TRBD1. The germline V gene encodes CDR1 SEHNR and CDR2 FQNEAQ (reference sequence). V shed 3 bases, J shed 8 bases, and the junction held 0 bases outside the gene matches. This CDR3 region has 12 residues. In DNA, the CDR3 is TGTGCCAGCAGCTTGACAGGGGGCGGCTACACCTTC. Encoded protein: CASSLTGGGYTF. Complete variable domain (other parts from reference TRBV7-9 and TRBJ1-2): DTGVSQNPRHKITKRGQNVTFRCDPISEHNRLYWYRQTLGQGPEFLTYFQNEAQLEKSRLLSDRFSAERPKGSFSTLEIQRTEQGDSAMYLCASSLTGGGYTFGSGTRLTVV.

This clonotype was recorded a few times. V is TRBV20-1 and J is TRBJ2-5; D call uncertain. Trimming stripped 5 bases from V and 2 bases from J, with 9 bases between. CDR3 length: 12 residues. Germline lookup yields CDR1 DFQATT and CDR2 SNEGSKA (reference sequence). For the CDR3, the DNA is TGCAGTGCTGCCCGTACGCAAGAGACCCAGTACTTC. This sequence encodes CSAARTQETQYF.

This clonotype has a count of ten or more. The chain has TRBV27 and TRBJ2-4; D is unclear. V lost 4 bases to trimming and J lost 5 bases, with 15 bases between them. Germline V CDR1 and CDR2: MNHEY, SMNVEV (reference sequence). The CDR3 covers 15 residues. The CDR3, as DNA: TGTGCCAGCAGTTCGTTATTCCTTAGCCAAAACATTCAGTACTTC. Encoded protein: CASSSLFLSQNIQYF.

This clonotype was recorded at least ten times. The chain uses TRBV6-1 and TRBJ2-3; D perhaps matches TRBD2 (6 bases). This CDR3 region has 16 residues. Trimming pared 6 bases from V and 4 bases from J, leaving 20 bases between. CDR1 and CDR2 from the germline V gene are MNHNS and SASEGT. CDR3 sequence (DNA): TGTGCCAGCAGCCCCGGGACTTCGGCCTTTTCAGATACGCAGTATTTT. This gives the protein CASSPGTSAFSDTQYF.

About this clonotype: The junction shows a germline mismatch at one end, possibly a read error. The chain uses TRBV4-1 and TRBJ2-5; 8 nucleotides line up with TRBD2. Germline V gives CDR1 MGHRA, CDR2 YSYEKL. The CDR3 extends over 16 amino acids. The CDR3 DNA sequence: TGCGCCAGCAGCGTCTCCGGGACTAGAGGGACGGAGACCCGGTACTTC. It is translated as CASSVSGTRGTETRYF.

The chain employs TRBV6-6 and TRBJ1-2, with D tentatively TRBD1 (5 bases). Germline CDR1 MNHNY, CDR2 SVGAGI (reference sequence). V shed 0 bases and J shed 8 bases, with 10 bases lying between them. The length of the CDR3 is 13 residues. CDR3: CASSYSGVGGYTF. The CDR3 nucleotides are TGTGCCAGCAGTTACTCAGGGGTTGGAGGCTACACCTTC.

The chain has TRBV20-1 and TRBJ1-5; TRBD1 aligns across 9 bases. This CDR3 comprises 18 residues. J was trimmed by 0 bases and V by 0 bases; bases with no gene match: 9. Germline CDR1 DFQATT, CDR2 SNEGSKA (reference sequence). The CDR3 DNA sequence: TGCAGTGCTAGAGAAGGGACAGGGTTTCGGTTTAGCAATCAGCCCCAGCATTTT. Translated: CSAREGTGFRFSNQPQHF.

This clonotype was recorded at least ten times. The chain combines TRBV28 with TRBJ2-5; TRBD2 agrees at 10 bases. The germline CDR1 and CDR2 sequences are MDHEN and SYDVKM. Trimming removed 7 bases from V and 2 bases from J; junction bases left unmatched: 1. This CDR3 comprises 13 residues. In DNA, the CDR3 is TGTGCCAGCACACTAGCGGGGCAAGAGACCCAGTACTTC. Encoded protein: CASTLAGQETQYF.

This rearrangement joins TRBV27 to TRBJ1-6, with no clear D. Germline-derived CDR1 and CDR2 are MNHEY and SMNVEV (reference sequence). Trimming shortened V by 5 bases and J by 13 bases, and 12 bases separated the two germline ends. CDR3 length: 12 amino acids. The CDR3 loop reads CASSPNRLPLHF. The CDR3 region has the DNA TGTGCCAGCAGTCCGAATCGACTGCCCCTCCACTTT.

In this sample, this clonotype turned up many times. The gene calls are TRBV4-2 and TRBJ2-7; D is uncertain. Germline-derived CDR1 and CDR2 are LGHNA and YNFKEQ. The V end was cut by 2 bases, the J end by 3 bases, with 11 bases between. The CDR3 has 14 amino acids. This CDR3 reads CASSQSQLNYEQYF. In nucleotides, the CDR3 is TGTGCCAGCAGCCAATCTCAGCTGAACTACGAGCAGTACTTC.

This clonotype was counted ten times or more. The chain combines TRBV10-3 with TRBJ1-1; D ambiguous. The CDR3 spans 11 residues. Germline V lookup: CDR1 ENHRY, CDR2 SYGVKD. The V end was cut by 7 bases, the J end by 7 bases, with 10 bases between. The CDR3, as DNA: TGTGCCATCACTGGTGGGGATGAAGCTTTCTTT. Protein sequence: CAITGGDEAFF.

The V and J genes are TRBV7-2 and TRBJ1-1, with unresolved D. Per germline, CDR1 SGHTA and CDR2 FQGNSA. This CDR3 region has 14 residues. Trimming shortened V by 2 bases and J by 4 bases, and 11 bases separated the two germline ends. CDR3 residues: CASSLSARSTEAFF. The CDR3 DNA reads TGTGCCAGCAGCTTATCGGCCAGAAGCACTGAAGCTTTCTTT.

The rearrangement links TRBV6-1 to TRBJ1-2; 9 bases are a match to TRBD1. Germline assignment: CDR1 MNHNS and CDR2 SASEGT. J gave up 6 bases and V 7 bases, and 9 bases lay outside the gene matches. There are 14 residues in the CDR3. For the CDR3, the DNA is TGTGCCAGCATTCCCGGGACAGGGTGGCATGGCTACACCTTC. Translated, it gives CASIPGTGWHGYTF.

This clonotype was recorded at least ten times. Here the CDR3 DNA reads TGTGCTAGTGGCCCGGGACAGGGGAACGGGGAGCTGTTTTTT. It encodes CASGPGQGNGELFF. The chain uses TRBV12-5 and TRBJ2-2; 10 bases agree with TRBD1. CDR3 length equals 14 residues. The germline gives CDR1 LGHNT, CDR2 FRNRAP. Trimming at V came to 6 bases and at J to 7 bases, leaving 5 bases not matched to a gene.

This clonotype was detected ten times or more. The chain recombines TRBV11-2 with TRBJ2-2, with a tentative D call TRBD2 (5 bases). Germline V gives CDR1 SGHAT, CDR2 FQNNGV. Trimming took 5 bases from V and 5 from J, leaving 15 bases between them. The CDR3 consists of 15 residues. The CDR3 region is CASSDWAGRTGELFF. CDR3 DNA: TGTGCCAGCAGCGACTGGGCGGGTCGGACCGGGGAGCTGTTTTTT. The variable domain in full, with the rest retrieved from reference TRBV11-2 and TRBJ2-2, is EAGVAQSPRYKIIEKRQSVAFWCNPISGHATLYWYQQILGQGPKLLIQFQNNGVVDDSQLPKDRFSAERLKGVDSTLKIQPAKLEDSAVYLCASSDWAGRTGELFFGEGSRLTVL.

This clonotype was picked up many times. V usage is TRBV28 and J usage is TRBJ1-1; D not resolved. The CDR3 runs 15 residues. V lost 6 bases to trimming and J lost 4 bases, with 18 bases between them. CDR1 and CDR2 from the germline V gene are MDHEN and SYDVKM. The CDR3 region has the DNA TGTGCCAGCAGGCCCCGGGTCCTCGACGGCACTGAAGCTTTCTTT. Its translation is CASRPRVLDGTEAFF.

The sample holds many counts of this clonotype. The chain couples TRBV5-1 to TRBJ1-2, with D perhaps TRBD1 (5 bases). The V gene's germline CDR1 is SGHRS and CDR2 YFSETQ. CDR3 size: 15 residues. Trimming removed 0 bases from V and 6 bases from J, with 15 bases in between. DNA for the CDR3: TGCGCCAGCAGCTTGGGCCAGGGAAAAATAAATGGCTACACCTTC. Translation: CASSLGQGKINGYTF.

This clonotype came up many times. J is TRBJ2-5 and V is TRBV5-6, with a possible D match to TRBD2 (5 bases). The CDR3 loop spans 14 amino acids. Trimming left V 1 base short and J 5 bases short, with 12 bases between. CDR1 SGHDT and CDR2 YYEEEE come from the germline V gene. The CDR3 reads CASSLPLTGETQYF. The CDR3 bases are TGTGCCAGCAGCTTGCCCCTTACGGGGGAGACCCAGTACTTC.

The rearrangement links TRBV27 to TRBJ2-3, with D tentatively TRBD2 (5 bases). Germline V gene lookup returns CDR1 MNHEY and CDR2 SMNVEV (reference sequence). Trimming cost V 4 bases and J 6 bases, with 14 bases left between them. The CDR3 consists of 14 residues. CDR3 residues: CASSSNTRSDTQYF. The CDR3 DNA sequence: TGTGCCAGCAGTTCGAATACTAGGAGCGATACGCAGTATTTT.

This clonotype was counted ten times or more. CDR3 amino acids: CASSPPNGEQFF. The DNA for the CDR3 is TGTGCCAGCAGCCCCCCGAACGGCGAGCAGTTCTTC. The chain combines TRBV7-9 with TRBJ2-1; D remains unclear. The CDR3 is 12 residues long. V was cut by 5 bases and J by 10 bases, with 12 bases left in between. CDR1 SEHNR and CDR2 FQNEAQ come from the germline V gene (reference sequence).